This T cell receptor beta chain was recorded in a study of breast tumors, draining lymph nodes, adjacent tissues. Deletions cut 7 bases from V and 3 bases from J, with 10 bases between. This CDR3 region has 13 residues. Each CDR3 protein gets one entry after TCRdb re-called the multiplex PCR reads with MiXCR. The sample shows 9,500 to 12,000 distinct CDR3 sequences, approximately 50% of them seen only once. This receptor was taken from a female donor with breast cancer. Some clones in this sample may be carry-over from other donors' samples. This rearrangement joins TRBV12-3 or TRBV12-4 to TRBJ1-3, with D hard to call. The sequenced sample consisted of breast tumor tissue. The CDR3 spells CASTGPGGNTIYF. The CDR3 bases are TGTGCCAGCACCGGACCAGGTGGAAACACCATATATTTT.